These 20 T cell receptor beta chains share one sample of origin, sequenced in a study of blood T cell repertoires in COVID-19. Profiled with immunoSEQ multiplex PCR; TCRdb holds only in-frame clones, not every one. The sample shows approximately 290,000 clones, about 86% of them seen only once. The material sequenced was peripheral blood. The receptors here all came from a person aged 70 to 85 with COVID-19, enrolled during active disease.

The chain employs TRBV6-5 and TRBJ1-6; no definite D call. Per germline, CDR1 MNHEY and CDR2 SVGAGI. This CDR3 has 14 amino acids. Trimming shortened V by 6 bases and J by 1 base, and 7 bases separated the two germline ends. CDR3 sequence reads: CASRSSSYNSPLHF. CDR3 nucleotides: TGTGCCAGCAGATCCAGTTCCTATAATTCACCCCTCCACTTT.

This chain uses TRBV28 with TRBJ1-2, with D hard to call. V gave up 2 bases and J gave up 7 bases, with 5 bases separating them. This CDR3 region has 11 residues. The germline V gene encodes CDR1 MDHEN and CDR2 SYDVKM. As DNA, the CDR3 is TGTGCCAGCAGTTTAACAGTTGGCTACACCTTC. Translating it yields CASSLTVGYTF.

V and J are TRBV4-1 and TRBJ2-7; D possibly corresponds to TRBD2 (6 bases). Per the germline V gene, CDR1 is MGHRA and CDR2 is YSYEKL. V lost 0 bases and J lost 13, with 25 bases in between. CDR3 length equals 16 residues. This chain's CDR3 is CASSQDLTSLGPQTYF. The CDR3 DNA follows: TGCGCCAGCAGCCAAGACTTGACTAGTTTGGGTCCCCAGACATACTTC.

CDR3 sequence reads: CASSSPGGPNTEAFF. CDR3 sequence (DNA): TGCGCCAGCAGCTCCCCAGGGGGCCCGAACACTGAAGCTTTCTTT. The V call is TRBV5-1, the J call TRBJ1-1; 8 bases match TRBD1. CDR1 is SGHRS, CDR2 YFSETQ, per germline. Trimming removed 3 bases from V and 1 base from J; junction bases left unmatched: 5. CDR3 length: 15 amino acids.

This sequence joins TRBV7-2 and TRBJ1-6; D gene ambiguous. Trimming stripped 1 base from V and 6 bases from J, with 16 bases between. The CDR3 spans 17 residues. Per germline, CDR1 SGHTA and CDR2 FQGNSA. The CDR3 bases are TGTGCCAGCAGCTTAGTCCCAGCAGGTTTGGCTAATTCACCCCTCCACTTT. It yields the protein CASSLVPAGLANSPLHF.

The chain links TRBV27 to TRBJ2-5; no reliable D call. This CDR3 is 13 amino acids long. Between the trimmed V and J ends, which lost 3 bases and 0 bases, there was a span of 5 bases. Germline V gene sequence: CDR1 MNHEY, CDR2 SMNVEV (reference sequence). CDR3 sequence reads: CASSFQDQETQYF. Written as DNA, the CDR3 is TGTGCCAGCAGTTTCCAGGACCAAGAGACCCAGTACTTC.

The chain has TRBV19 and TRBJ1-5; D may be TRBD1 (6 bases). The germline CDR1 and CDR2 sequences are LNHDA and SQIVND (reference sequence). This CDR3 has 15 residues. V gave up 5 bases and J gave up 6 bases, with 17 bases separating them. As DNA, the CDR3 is TGTGCCAGTAGTTTCGGGACACCAAGCGGTCAGCCCCAGCATTTT. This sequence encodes CASSFGTPSGQPQHF.

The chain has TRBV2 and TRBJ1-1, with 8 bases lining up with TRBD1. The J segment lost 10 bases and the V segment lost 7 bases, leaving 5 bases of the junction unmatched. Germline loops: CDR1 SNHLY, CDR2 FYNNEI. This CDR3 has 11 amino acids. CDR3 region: CASNFDRGAFF. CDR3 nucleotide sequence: TGTGCCAGCAATTTCGACAGGGGAGCTTTCTTT.

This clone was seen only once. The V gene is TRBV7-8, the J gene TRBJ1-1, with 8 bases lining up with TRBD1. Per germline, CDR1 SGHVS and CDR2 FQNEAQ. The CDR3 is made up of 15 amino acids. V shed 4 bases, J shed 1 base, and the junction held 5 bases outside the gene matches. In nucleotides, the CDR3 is TGTGCCAGCAGCTCTCATCAGGGGGCGAACACTGAAGCTTTCTTT. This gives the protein CASSSHQGANTEAFF.

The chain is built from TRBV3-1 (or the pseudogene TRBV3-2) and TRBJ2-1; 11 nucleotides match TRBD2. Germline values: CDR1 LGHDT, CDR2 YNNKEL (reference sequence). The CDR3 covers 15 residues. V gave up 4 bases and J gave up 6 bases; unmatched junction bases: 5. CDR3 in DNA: TGTGCCAGCAGCCTTGGGACTAGCGGCGTCAATGAGCAGTTCTTC. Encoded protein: CASSLGTSGVNEQFF.

CDR3 amino acids: CASSVEGRASYNEQFF. The DNA of the CDR3 is TGTGCCAGCAGCGTAGAGGGCAGGGCGTCCTACAATGAGCAGTTCTTC. The V and J genes are TRBV9 and TRBJ2-1, with D possibly matching TRBD1 (5 bases). The CDR3 consists of 16 residues. The V gene lost 0 bases and the J gene lost 1 base, with 11 bases spanning the gap. Germline V gene lookup returns CDR1 SGDLS and CDR2 YYNGEE. Full variable domain (outside the CDR3, taken from reference TRBV9 and TRBJ2-1): DSGVTQTPKHLITATGQRVTLRCSPRSGDLSVYWYQQSLDQGLQFLIQYYNGEERAKGNILERFSAQQFPDLHSELNLSSLELGDSALYFCASSVEGRASYNEQFFGPGTRLTVL.

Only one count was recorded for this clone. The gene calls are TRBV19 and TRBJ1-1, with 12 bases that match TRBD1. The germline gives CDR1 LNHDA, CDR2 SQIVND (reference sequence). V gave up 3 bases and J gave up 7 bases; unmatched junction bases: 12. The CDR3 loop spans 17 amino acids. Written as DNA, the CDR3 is TGTGCCAGTAGTATTTACCCGCCGGGACAGGGGGCTGATGAAGCTTTCTTT. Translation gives CASSIYPPGQGADEAFF.

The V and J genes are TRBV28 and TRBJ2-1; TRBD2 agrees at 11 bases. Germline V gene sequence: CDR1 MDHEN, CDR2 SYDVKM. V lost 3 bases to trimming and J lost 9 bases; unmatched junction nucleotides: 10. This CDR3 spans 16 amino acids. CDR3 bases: TGTGCCAGCAGTTTCCCAACTAGCGGGAGTAGTGTTGAGCAGTTCTTC. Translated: CASSFPTSGSSVEQFF.

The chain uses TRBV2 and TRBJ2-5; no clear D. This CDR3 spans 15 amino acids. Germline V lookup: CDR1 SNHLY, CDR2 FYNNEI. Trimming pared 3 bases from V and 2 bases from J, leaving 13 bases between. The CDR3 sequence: CASSDFQEIQETQYF. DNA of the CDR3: TGTGCCAGCAGTGATTTCCAGGAAATACAAGAGACCCAGTACTTC.

The DNA for the CDR3 is TGTGCCAGCAGCTTACAGGGGGCGCTGGGAGAGACCCAGTACTTC. This gives the protein CASSLQGALGETQYF. V and J are TRBV6-2 or TRBV6-3 and TRBJ2-5; 9 bases line up with TRBD1. The trim removed 6 bases at V and 4 bases at J, leaving 9 bases unmatched. From germline, CDR1 is MNHEY and CDR2 SVGEGT. This CDR3 spans 15 amino acids.

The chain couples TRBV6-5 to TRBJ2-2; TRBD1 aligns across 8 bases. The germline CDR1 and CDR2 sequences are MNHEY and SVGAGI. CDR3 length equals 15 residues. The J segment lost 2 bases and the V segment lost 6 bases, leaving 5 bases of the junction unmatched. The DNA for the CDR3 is TGTGCCAGCAGGAGGACAGGGCAAAACACCGGGGAGCTGTTTTTT. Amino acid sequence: CASRRTGQNTGELFF.

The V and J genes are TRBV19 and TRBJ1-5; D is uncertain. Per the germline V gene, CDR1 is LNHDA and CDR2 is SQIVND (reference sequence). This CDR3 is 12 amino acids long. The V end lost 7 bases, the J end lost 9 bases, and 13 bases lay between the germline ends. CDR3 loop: CASKLGRWPQHF. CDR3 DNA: TGTGCCAGTAAGCTGGGCCGATGGCCCCAGCATTTT.

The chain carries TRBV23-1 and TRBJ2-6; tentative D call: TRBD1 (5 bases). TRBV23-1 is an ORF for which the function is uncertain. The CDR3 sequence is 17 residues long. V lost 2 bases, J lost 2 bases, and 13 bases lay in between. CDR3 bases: TGCGCCAGCAGTCAAGAAAGCAGGGTTACTGGGGCCAACGTCCTGACTTTC. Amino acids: CASSQESRVTGANVLTF.

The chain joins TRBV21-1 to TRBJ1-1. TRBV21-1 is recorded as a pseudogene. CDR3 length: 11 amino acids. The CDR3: CASPLGTEAFF. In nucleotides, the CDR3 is TGTGCCAGCCCCCTAGGCACTGAAGCTTTCTTT.

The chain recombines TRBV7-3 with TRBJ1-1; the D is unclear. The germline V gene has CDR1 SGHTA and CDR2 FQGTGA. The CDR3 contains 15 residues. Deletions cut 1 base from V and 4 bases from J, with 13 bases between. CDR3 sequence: CASSLRGGLGTEAFF. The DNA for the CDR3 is TGTGCCAGCAGCTTAAGAGGAGGGTTAGGCACTGAAGCTTTCTTT.